This T cell receptor beta chain was captured by sequencing in a study of CD8 T cells in ankylosing spondylitis. Findings of the study overall: A TCR beta motif of several highly homologous variants appeared characteristic of ankylosing spondylitis blood.

About this clonotype itself: Its antigen is not identified.

TCRdb re-analysed the 5' RACE reads in MiXCR, keeping a single row per CDR3 protein. The sample has 200,000 to 250,000 distinct CDR3 sequences; about 7% are singletons. Input material: blood, either unsorted or a sorted T cell fraction (not recorded which). This clonotype was sampled from a male donor with ankylosing spondylitis.

Here the CDR3 DNA reads TGTGCCAGCAGCCCTCCCCATGGGACAGCACAAGAGACCCAGTACTTC. This sequence encodes CASSPPHGTAQETQYF. The chain uses TRBV9 and TRBJ2-5; 7 positions agree with TRBD1. Germline lookup yields CDR1 SGDLS and CDR2 YYNGEE. V trimming: 4 bases; J trimming: 2 bases; junction bases outside the gene matches: 11. The CDR3 is 16 amino acids.